The present TCR beta chain was sequenced within a study of blood T cell repertoires in COVID-19 (dated by TCRdb to the early 2020s). Looking at the study overall: Samples from collaborators originated in the United States, Italy and Spain and spanned both the acute and convalescent phases of COVID-19. Samples were obtained from the ongoing ImmuneRACE study (first 160 participants) and from 1,200 or so subjects provided by 6 global collaborators. The prospective study material was composed of cDNA or gDNA derived from T cells, B-cell-depleted T cells, or PBMCs. The repertoires were made available in a free public database intended to serve as a resource for research on the immune response to SARS-CoV-2. Where HLA class I and class II types were available, the types were taken from metadata supplied by the sample provider, not from assay-based typing. A de-identified subject ID, COVID-19 status, age in years and sex were almost always included in the sample metadata. The dataset comprised deeply sampled blood TCRbeta repertoires from subjects exposed to, actively infected with, or recovered from COVID-19.

The immunoSEQ Assay, a bias-controlled multiplex PCR, was used to amplify TCRbeta CDR3 regions from genomic DNA. Regarding the original processing steps: Nucleated cell counts per sample were estimated from amplification of reference gene primers within the assay. To quantify the absolute abundance of each unique TCRbeta CDR3 rearrangement, sequence reads were collapsed and filtered. For each sample, productive Simpson clonality was calculated as the square root of Simpson's diversity index over productive rearrangements. TCRdb retrieved this table from immuneACCESS and kept in-frame rearrangements only. Not all clones are present; in checked studies, unresolved V genes account for under half, and no reason is known for the remainder. V, J and clone size are those of that table, while D and trimming were read from the DNA. This sample gives nearly 250,000 clones in total; around nine tenths of them show up just once. The ten top clones hold 1.5% to 2% of the sample.

Trimming accounts for 4 bases at V and 4 bases at J, while the number of junction bases matched to no gene is 5. The germline V gene (reference sequence) sets CDR1 to LGHDT and CDR2 to YNNKEL. The CDR3 has 14 amino acids, counting the end cysteine and phenylalanine. Kept here is only the CDR3 DNA, which spans 42 bases and is read in frame from base 1. In regard to this clone: Its antigen is currently not known. No base-level quality is on record; no much larger clone is a single base apart.

Another Seattle source contributed samples from volunteer blood donors who had recovered from COVID-19. Each collaborating institution followed its own protocols to collect whole blood in K2EDTA tubes. For TCRbeta analysis, collaborators shipped samples as frozen whole blood, isolated PBMCs, or DNA extracted from either of those sample types. Points the paper makes about the study in general: The amount of clinical and demographic metadata varied by source and participant and was provided uncurated.

This chain is built from TRBV3-1 (or the pseudogene TRBV3-2) and TRBJ2-3, with 7 central nucleotides matching TRBD1. What was sequenced was peripheral blood. The sequence derives from a woman aged 60 to 75 who had recovered from COVID-19. The CDR3 amino acid sequence is: CASSPRQGSDTQYF. The nucleotide sequence reads as follows: TGTGCCAGCAGCCCGAGACAGGGCTCAGATACGCAGTATTTT.